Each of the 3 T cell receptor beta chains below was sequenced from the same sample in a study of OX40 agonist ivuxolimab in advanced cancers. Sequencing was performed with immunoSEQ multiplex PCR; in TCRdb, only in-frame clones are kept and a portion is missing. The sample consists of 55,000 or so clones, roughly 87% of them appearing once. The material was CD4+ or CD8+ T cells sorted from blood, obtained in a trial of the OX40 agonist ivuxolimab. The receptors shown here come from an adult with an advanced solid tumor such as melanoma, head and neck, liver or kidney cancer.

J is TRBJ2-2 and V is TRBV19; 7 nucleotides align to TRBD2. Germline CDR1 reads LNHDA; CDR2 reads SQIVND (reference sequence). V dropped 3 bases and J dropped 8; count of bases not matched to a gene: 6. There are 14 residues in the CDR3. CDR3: CASSIGGSLGELFF. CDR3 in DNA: TGTGCCAGTAGTATCGGCGGGAGTTTGGGGGAGCTGTTTTTT.

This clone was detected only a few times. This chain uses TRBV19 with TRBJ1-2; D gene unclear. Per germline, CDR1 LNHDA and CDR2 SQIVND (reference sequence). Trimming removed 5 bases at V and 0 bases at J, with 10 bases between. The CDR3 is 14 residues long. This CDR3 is CASSRGLANYGYTF. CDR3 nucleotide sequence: TGTGCCAGTAGTCGTGGTTTAGCTAACTATGGCTACACCTTC.

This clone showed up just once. The CDR3 DNA follows: TGTGCCAGCGCCGAAACAGGGAATCATGAGCAGTTCTTC. Translated: CASAETGNHEQFF. The genes are TRBV14 and TRBJ2-1; possibly TRBD1 for D (6 bases). V dropped 8 bases and J dropped 8 bases, with 16 bases sitting between them. The CDR3 runs 13 residues. The germline CDR1 and CDR2 sequences are SGHDN and FVKESK.